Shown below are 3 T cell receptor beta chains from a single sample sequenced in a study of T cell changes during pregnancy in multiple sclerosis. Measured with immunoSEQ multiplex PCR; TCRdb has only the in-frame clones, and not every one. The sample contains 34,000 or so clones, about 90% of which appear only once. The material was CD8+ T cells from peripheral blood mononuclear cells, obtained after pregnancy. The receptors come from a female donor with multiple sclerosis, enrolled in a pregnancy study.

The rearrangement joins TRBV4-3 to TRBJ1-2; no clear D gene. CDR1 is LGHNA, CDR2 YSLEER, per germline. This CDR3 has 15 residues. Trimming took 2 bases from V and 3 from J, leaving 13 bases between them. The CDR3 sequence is CASSQSARGYYGYTF. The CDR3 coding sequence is TGCGCCAGCAGCCAATCAGCGCGGGGATACTATGGCTACACCTTC.

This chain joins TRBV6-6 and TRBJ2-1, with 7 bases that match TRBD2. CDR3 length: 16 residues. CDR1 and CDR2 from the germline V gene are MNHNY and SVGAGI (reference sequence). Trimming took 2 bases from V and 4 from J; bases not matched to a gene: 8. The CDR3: CASSYSIQRGYNEQFF. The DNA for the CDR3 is TGTGCCAGCAGTTACAGTATCCAGCGGGGTTACAATGAGCAGTTCTTC.

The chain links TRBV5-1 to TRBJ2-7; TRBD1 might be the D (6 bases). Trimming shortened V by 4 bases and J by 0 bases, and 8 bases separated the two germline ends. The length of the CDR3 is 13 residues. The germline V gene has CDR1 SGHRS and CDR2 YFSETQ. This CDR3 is CASSGDISYEQYF. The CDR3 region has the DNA TGCGCCAGCAGCGGGGACATCTCCTACGAGCAGTACTTC.